A single sample gave rise to the 20 T cell receptor beta chains below, sequenced in a study of blood T cell repertoires in COVID-19. Sequencing used immunoSEQ multiplex PCR; TCRdb keeps in-frame clones, though not all of them. Of about 40,000 clones listed, 70% to 85% are singletons. The material sequenced was peripheral blood. The receptors were gathered from a woman between 55 and 75 years old with acute or convalescent COVID-19.

The chain is built from TRBV29-1 and TRBJ2-7, with D tentatively TRBD2 (5 bases). CDR3 size: 14 residues. Germline values: CDR1 SQVTM, CDR2 ANQGSEA. Trimming took 5 bases from V and 11 from J, leaving 25 bases between them. DNA for the CDR3: TGCAGCGTTTTGAGGGATAAGGGTCCCTACGGGGAGTACTTC. Its translation is CSVLRDKGPYGEYF.

The V call is TRBV19, the J call TRBJ1-2; a possible D gene is TRBD1 (5 bases). Looked up from germline, CDR1 is LNHDA and CDR2 is SQIVND (reference sequence). V was trimmed by 5 bases and J by 4 bases, leaving 11 bases between them. CDR3 length: 13 residues. CDR3 nucleotides: TGTGCCAGTAGTCCGACAGCTAGCTATGGCTACACCTTC. Residues: CASSPTASYGYTF.

In DNA, the CDR3 is TGTGCCAGCAGTTTACGGAACAGTATTCATTATGGCTACACCTTC. It specifies CASSLRNSIHYGYTF. This chain uses TRBV27 with TRBJ1-2; D not resolved. The CDR3 has 15 amino acids. The germline V gene encodes CDR1 MNHEY and CDR2 SMNVEV (reference sequence). With 2 bases removed from V and 5 bases from J, the gap between germline ends came to 15 bases.

The chain has TRBV18 and TRBJ1-4; no firm D call. Germline CDR1 is KGHSH and CDR2 is LQKENI. Trimming took off 2 bases at V and 2 bases at J, with 6 bases between the two ends. The CDR3 is made up of 14 amino acids. The CDR3 DNA reads TGTGCCAGCTCACCAGGGAGGACTAATGAAAAACTGTTTTTT. It translates to CASSPGRTNEKLFF.

The chain joins TRBV4-1 to TRBJ2-1, with TRBD2 matching 9 bases. This CDR3 contains 17 residues. Germline V CDR1 and CDR2: MGHRA, YSYEKL. Losses at the gene ends were 2 bases for V and 5 bases for J; bases not matched to a gene: 10. CDR3 in amino acids: CASSQRLGRGGDNEQFF. In DNA, the CDR3 is TGCGCCAGCAGCCAAAGGTTAGGGCGGGGGGGAGACAATGAGCAGTTCTTC.

The V gene is TRBV6-5, the J gene TRBJ2-2; 7 positions agree with TRBD1. The CDR3 spans 14 residues. V was clipped by 5 bases and J by 5 bases; unmatched bases: 5. In germline, CDR1 is MNHEY, CDR2 SVGAGI. The CDR3 here is CASSMTGQTGELFF. For the CDR3, the DNA is TGTGCCAGCAGTATGACAGGGCAGACCGGGGAGCTGTTTTTT.

The genes are TRBV16 and TRBJ1-1; D is uncertain. V lost 3 bases and J 7 bases, leaving 12 bases between the germline ends. The CDR3 is 13 residues long. CDR1 and CDR2 from the germline V gene are KGHSY and FQNENV. In DNA, the CDR3 is TGTGCCAGCAGCCACCAACCCACGGGTGAAGCTTTCTTT. Its protein is CASSHQPTGEAFF. Variable domain in full (rest from reference TRBV16 and TRBJ1-1): GEEVAQTPKHLVRGEGQKAKLYCAPIKGHSYVFWYQQVLKNEFKFLISFQNENVFDETGMPKERFSAKCLPNSPCSLEIQATKLEDSAVYFCASSHQPTGEAFFGQGTRLTVV.

This clone was detected only a few times. The chain is built from TRBV14 and TRBJ2-5, with D perhaps TRBD2 (6 bases). Germline CDR1 reads SGHDN; CDR2 reads FVKESK. This CDR3 region has 15 residues. Deletions cut 1 base from V and 4 bases from J, with 13 bases between. The CDR3 here is CASSQARRRGETQYF. For the CDR3, the DNA is TGTGCCAGCAGCCAAGCCCGGCGGCGGGGAGAGACCCAGTACTTC.

The V and J genes are TRBV6-5 and TRBJ1-2; tentative D call: TRBD1 (6 bases). Germline lookup yields CDR1 MNHEY and CDR2 SVGAGI. The V gene lost 6 bases and the J gene lost 2 bases, with 10 bases spanning the gap. This CDR3 is 13 amino acids long. In DNA form, the CDR3 reads TGTGCCAGCAGAGAGGGGGTAAACTATGGCTACACCTTC. Translation gives CASREGVNYGYTF.

CDR3 loop: CASSPRGSGANVLTF. The DNA for the CDR3 is TGTGCCAGCAGCCCAAGGGGGTCCGGGGCCAACGTCCTGACTTTC. The chain recombines TRBV3-1 (or the pseudogene TRBV3-2) with TRBJ2-6; D perhaps matches TRBD1 (6 bases). From germline, CDR1 is LGHDT and CDR2 YNNKEL (reference sequence). V lost 4 bases and J lost 4, with 11 bases in between. This CDR3 is 15 amino acids long.

The V call is TRBV9, the J call TRBJ2-3; TRBD1 aligns across 8 bases. The junction had 3 bases not matched to a gene; V was cut back by 3 bases and J by 0 bases. The CDR3 extends over 15 amino acids. In germline, CDR1 is SGDLS, CDR2 YYNGEE. Here the CDR3 DNA reads TGTGCCAGCAGCGGGACAGGGCCTAGCACAGATACGCAGTATTTT. This codes for CASSGTGPSTDTQYF.

The chain joins TRBV5-4 to TRBJ2-3; perhaps TRBD1 as D (5 bases). This CDR3 has 14 residues. Germline V gene data show CDR1 as SGHNT and CDR2 as YYREEE (reference sequence). Deletions cut 1 base from V and 2 bases from J, with 8 bases between. The CDR3 loop is CASSLSRATDTQYF. The CDR3 region has the DNA TGTGCCAGCAGCTTGTCCAGGGCCACAGATACGCAGTATTTT. Full variable domain (remainder filled in from reference TRBV5-4 and TRBJ2-3): ETGVTQSPTHLIKTRGQQVTLRCSSQSGHNTVSWYQQALGQGPQFIFQYYREEENGRGNFPPRFSGLQFPNYSSELNVNALELDDSALYLCASSLSRATDTQYFGPGTRLTVL.

This chain connects TRBV30 to TRBJ1-6; 7 nucleotides match TRBD1. The ends lost 6 bases at V and 5 bases at J; junction bases unmatched: 7. Germline values: CDR1 GTSNPN, CDR2 SVGIG (reference sequence). There are 14 residues in the CDR3. The CDR3 loop is CACPRQGNNSPLHF. The CDR3 DNA is TGTGCCTGCCCTCGACAGGGAAATAATTCACCCCTCCACTTT.

The V call is TRBV16, the J call TRBJ1-5; D possibly corresponds to TRBD1 (6 bases). The CDR3 loop spans 14 amino acids. The germline CDR1 and CDR2 sequences are KGHSY and FQNENV. V was trimmed by 8 bases and J by 0 bases, leaving 11 bases between them. CDR3 nucleotide sequence: TGTGCCAGCGGCGGACAGTATAGCAATCAGCCCCAGCATTTT. It is translated as CASGGQYSNQPQHF.

This clone was found once. The rearrangement uses TRBV7-3 and TRBJ2-1, with TRBD2 matching over 9 bases. Germline V gene sequence: CDR1 SGHTA, CDR2 FQGTGA. V lost 3 bases and J lost 6; bases outside the gene matches: 9. This CDR3 comprises 16 residues. The CDR3 region has the DNA TGTGCCAGCAGCTTGCAGACTAGCGGACGGTCCAATGAGCAGTTCTTC. Protein: CASSLQTSGRSNEQFF.

The V call is TRBV3-1 (or the pseudogene TRBV3-2), the J call TRBJ1-2; no firm D call. The CDR3 runs to 11 residues. Germline lookup yields CDR1 LGHDT and CDR2 YNNKEL (reference sequence). Trimming pared 9 bases from V and 7 bases from J, leaving 12 bases between. DNA of the CDR3: TGTGCCAGTCTGAGTCCGGGTGGCTACACCTTC. Its protein is CASLSPGGYTF.

The chain recombines TRBV5-1 with TRBJ1-1, with D perhaps matching TRBD1 (6 bases). The CDR3 has 14 amino acids. V lost 4 bases to trimming and J lost 2 bases, with 12 bases between them. CDR1 is SGHRS and CDR2 is YFSETQ in the germline V gene. The CDR3 spells CASSRKGGNTEAFF. The CDR3 nucleotides read TGCGCCAGCAGCCGTAAAGGGGGTAACACTGAAGCTTTCTTT.

The rearrangement uses TRBV12-3 or TRBV12-4 and TRBJ2-7, with 7 positions matching TRBD2. With V trimmed by 6 bases and J by 3 bases, 5 bases remained unmatched. The length of the CDR3 is 13 residues. In DNA form, the CDR3 reads TGTGCCAGCAGCCCTAGCGGCGACTACGAGCAGTACTTC. It is translated as CASSPSGDYEQYF.

This sequence joins TRBV27 and TRBJ2-7; D gene unclear. V lost 8 bases and J lost 1, with 12 bases in between. The germline CDR1 and CDR2 sequences are MNHEY and SMNVEV (reference sequence). This CDR3 contains 13 residues. In DNA form, the CDR3 reads TGTGCCAGCGCTATCAAATGGTCCTACGAGCAGTACTTC. Translating it yields CASAIKWSYEQYF.

The chain couples TRBV7-9 to TRBJ1-1, with D unresolved. The V end lost 2 bases, the J end lost 1 base, and 8 bases lay between the germline ends. CDR1 SEHNR and CDR2 FQNEAQ come from the germline V gene (reference sequence). This CDR3 has 14 amino acids. As DNA, the CDR3 is TGTGCCAGCAGCTTAATAGTTCCGAACACTGAAGCTTTCTTT. This translates into CASSLIVPNTEAFF.